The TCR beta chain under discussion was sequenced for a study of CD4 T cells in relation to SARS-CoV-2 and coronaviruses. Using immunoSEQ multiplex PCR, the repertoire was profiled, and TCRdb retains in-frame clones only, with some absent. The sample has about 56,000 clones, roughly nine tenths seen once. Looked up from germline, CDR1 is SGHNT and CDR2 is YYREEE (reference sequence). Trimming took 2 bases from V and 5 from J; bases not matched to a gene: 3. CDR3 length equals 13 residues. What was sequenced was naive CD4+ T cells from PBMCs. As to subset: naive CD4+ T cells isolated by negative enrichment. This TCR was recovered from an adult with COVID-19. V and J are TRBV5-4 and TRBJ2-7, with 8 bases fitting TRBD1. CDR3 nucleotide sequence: TGTGCCAGCAGCTTAACGGACAGGGACGAGCAGTACTTC. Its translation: CASSLTDRDEQYF.